This TCR beta chain was retrieved from a study of blood T cells in healthy people across ages. Whole-study results and caveats: Significant beta diversity loss was already apparent by age roughly 40, declining roughly linearly. TCR beta diversity tracked closely with naive T cell percentage.

This clonotype was recorded only once. Its target is not known. V shed 3 bases and J shed 5 bases, with 17 bases lying between them. Germline lookup yields CDR1 MDHEN and CDR2 SYDVKM. This CDR3 is 15 amino acids long. Next came a second PCR, run for roughly 6 to 11 cycles, which used a sample-barcoded 5' primer along with a J-beta primer mix. TCRdb re-analysed the 5' RACE reads in MiXCR, keeping a single row per CDR3 protein. The sample records around 940,000 distinct CDR3 sequences, roughly half being singletons. Per sample, a minimum of 7 million PBMCs were isolated. V usage is TRBV28 and J usage is TRBJ2-7; D might be TRBD1 (6 bases). The source of this sequence is a woman aged 60-75 years in good health. The sequenced material came from blood. The chain's CDR3 is CASSFPRGRGHEQYF. The CDR3 nucleotides read TGTGCCAGCAGTTTTCCTCGGGGCAGGGGTCACGAGCAGTACTTC.